Each of the 31 T cell receptor beta chains below was sequenced from the same sample in a study of metastatic and nonmetastatic thyroid tumors. MiXCR reprocessed the PCR reads for TCRdb. The data show about 93,000 clones, about an eighth seen once. Thyroid surgery had not been preceded by any treatment in any patient. Sequenced input: blood. These receptors came from a female donor with papillary thyroid cancer or a benign thyroid nodule (not recorded which). Some clones in this sample may be carry-over from other donors' samples.

Of note for this clone: Since a much larger clone is just one base distant, this may be a read error. CDR3 protein: CASRGLAYTAELFF. The CDR3 bases are TGTGCCAGTAGGGGACTAGCGTACACCGCGGAGCTGTTTTTT. This chain connects TRBV19 to TRBJ2-2; 10 positions match TRBD2. The CDR3 is 14 amino acids. CDR1 is LNHDA, CDR2 SQIVND, per germline (reference sequence).

The sample holds many counts of this clone. CDR3 residues: CASRGGREQFF. The CDR3 region has the DNA TGTGCCAGCAGGGGGGGTAGAGAGCAGTTCTTC. The chain recombines TRBV28 with TRBJ2-1; a possible D gene is TRBD2 (6 bases). V was pared by 6 bases and J by 10 bases, with 10 bases between. In germline, CDR1 is MDHEN, CDR2 SYDVKM. The CDR3 consists of 11 residues.

This clone appeared many times. CDR3 sequence (DNA): TGCAGTGCTAGAGACCCGACAGGGGTAGACTATGGCTACACCTTC. Its protein product is CSARDPTGVDYGYTF. V and J are TRBV20-1 and TRBJ1-2; 8 nucleotides align to TRBD1. V lost 0 bases, J lost 3 bases, and 6 bases stayed unmatched. CDR1 is DFQATT and CDR2 is SNEGSKA in the germline V gene (reference sequence). This CDR3 contains 15 residues.

This clone was detected ten times or more. V is TRBV6-5 and J is TRBJ1-5, with D possibly TRBD1 on 6 matching bases. The CDR3 is 14 amino acids. Germline CDR1 reads MNHEY; CDR2 reads SVGAGI. V gave up 2 bases and J gave up 7 bases, with 12 bases separating them. CDR3 DNA: TGTGCCAGCAGTTACGGGGGGGCAGGGCAGCCCCAGCATTTT. Its translation is CASSYGGAGQPQHF.

At least ten counts were recorded for this clone. The chain recombines TRBV2 with TRBJ1-3; weak D call: TRBD1 (5 bases). Germline V gives CDR1 SNHLY, CDR2 FYNNEI. Trimming removed 1 base from V and 2 bases from J, with 9 bases in between. This CDR3 is built from 15 residues. CDR3 DNA: TGTGCCAGCAGTGAAGAGGGGTTCCCTGGAAACACCATATATTTT. Translated, it gives CASSEEGFPGNTIYF.

This clone was picked up many times. This chain links TRBV10-3 with TRBJ2-1; no firm D call. The CDR3 loop spans 13 amino acids. From germline, CDR1 is ENHRY and CDR2 SYGVKD. The germline V and J ends were trimmed by 3 bases and 15 bases, with 18 bases remaining between them. CDR3 residues: CAISESPRHDSFF. The CDR3 DNA reads as TGTGCCATCAGTGAATCCCCCCGTCACGACTCGTTCTTC.

This clone was found many times. Other DNA variants within this sample encode the same CDR3. The chain's CDR3 is CAWSVGTTVSPLHF. DNA of the CDR3: TGTGCCTGGAGTGTTGGGACAACGGTTTCACCCCTCCACTTT. V gene TRBV30 combines with J gene TRBJ1-6, with a weak D call TRBD1 (6 bases). Trimming shortened V by 0 bases and J by 9 bases, and 12 bases separated the two germline ends. Germline V CDR1 and CDR2: GTSNPN, SVGIG (reference sequence). The CDR3 loop spans 14 amino acids.

The table lists this clone with many counts. The V and J genes are TRBV20-1 and TRBJ2-2; D is uncertain. Per germline, CDR1 DFQATT and CDR2 SNEGSKA (reference sequence). V lost 6 bases and J lost 1, with 9 bases in between. The CDR3 is made up of 13 amino acids. The CDR3 nucleotides are TGCAGTGCCAAGCACAGGAACACCGGGGAGCTGTTTTTT. Translated: CSAKHRNTGELFF.

Many counts were recorded for this clone. The chain employs TRBV12-3 or TRBV12-4 and TRBJ2-7, with 11 bases that match TRBD1. This CDR3 comprises 15 residues. V lost 5 bases and J lost 4; bases outside the gene matches: 7. In nucleotides, the CDR3 is TGTGCCAGCAGTATCGGACAGGGGGCTACGTACGAGCAGTACTTC. This gives the protein CASSIGQGATYEQYF.

With regard to this clone: It may be a read error: a sequence one base away is much more abundant. Other DNA sequences within the sample encode an identical CDR3. This chain links TRBV14 with TRBJ2-5, with D unresolved. The CDR3 contains 15 residues. Germline V gene lookup returns CDR1 SGHDN and CDR2 FVKESK. Trimming left V 0 bases short and J 4 bases short, with 12 bases between. The CDR3 DNA is TGTGCCAGCAGCCAAGATCTTCTAAGTGGAGAGACCCAGTACTTC. Its protein product is CASSQDLLSGETQYF.

This clone was detected many times. The V call is TRBV20-1, the J call TRBJ2-7; D is unresolved. CDR3 size: 14 residues. Germline assignment: CDR1 DFQATT and CDR2 SNEGSKA (reference sequence). V lost 1 base, J lost 0 bases, and 10 bases lay in between. CDR3 region: CSARGQDASYEQYF. Written as DNA, the CDR3 is TGCAGTGCTAGAGGCCAGGACGCCTCCTACGAGCAGTACTTC.

The gene calls are TRBV30 and TRBJ1-1; D may be TRBD1 (5 bases). The CDR3 runs to 12 residues. Trimming took 5 bases from V and 5 from J, leaving 12 bases between them. Germline CDR1 is GTSNPN and CDR2 is SVGIG (reference sequence). DNA of the CDR3: TGTGCCTGGGAGGTGGGGCGAACTGAAGCTTTCTTT. As protein: CAWEVGRTEAFF.

This clone was detected ten times or more. V and J are TRBV28 and TRBJ1-2; D is perhaps TRBD1 (6 bases). V dropped 5 bases and J dropped 8 bases, with 12 bases sitting between them. Germline lookup yields CDR1 MDHEN and CDR2 SYDVKM. This CDR3 is built from 12 residues. The DNA of the CDR3 is TGTGCCAGCAGTCCGGGGGGCGCGGGCTACACCTTC. Translating it yields CASSPGGAGYTF.

Many counts were recorded for this clone. This CDR3 is CASSLVGQRTEAFF. The CDR3 bases are TGTGCCAGCAGCTTGGTTGGACAGAGGACTGAAGCTTTCTTT. V and J are TRBV3-1 and TRBJ1-1; D might be TRBD1 (6 bases). The V end lost 5 bases, the J end lost 5 bases, and 15 bases lay between the germline ends. Germline CDR1 reads LGHDT; CDR2 reads YNNKEL (reference sequence). The CDR3 runs to 14 residues.

With respect to this clone: A read error may explain this, as a much larger clone is one base away. The sample holds other DNA sequences that translate to the same CDR3. The chain is built from TRBV10-3 and TRBJ2-1; 8 nucleotides align to TRBD2. CDR1 is ENHRY, CDR2 SYGVKD, per germline. The CDR3 is 16 amino acids. The J segment lost 0 bases and the V segment lost 4 bases, leaving 5 bases of the junction unmatched. The CDR3 loop is CAISVPREGSYNEQFF. The CDR3, as DNA: TGTGCCATCAGTGTCCCTCGGGAGGGCTCCTACAATGAGCAGTTCTTC.

The J gene is TRBJ2-3, the V gene TRBV2, with D possibly being TRBD2 (6 bases). With 0 bases removed from V and 2 bases from J, the gap between germline ends came to 21 bases. CDR1 is SNHLY and CDR2 is FYNNEI in the germline V gene. This CDR3 has 19 amino acids. CDR3 region: CASSEALIPRGRLTDTQYF. CDR3 DNA: TGTGCCAGCAGTGAAGCGCTTATTCCTAGAGGGAGGCTCACAGATACGCAGTATTTT.

This clone was detected many times. A much larger clone sits a single nucleotide away, making a read error possible. The V and J genes are TRBV20-1 and TRBJ1-3; D gene uncertain. Trimming took 5 bases from V and 6 from J, leaving 14 bases between them. Germline lookup yields CDR1 DFQATT and CDR2 SNEGSKA (reference sequence). CDR3 length equals 13 residues. CDR3 in DNA: TGCAGTGCTCCCGGTGTCCGAGAAAACACCATATATTTT. It yields the protein CSAPGVRENTIYF.

The table lists this clone with many counts. The CDR3 DNA is TGTGCCAGTGCTGTGAGGGGCCCGACTGGGAGTCAAGAGACCCAGTACTTC. Its translation is CASAVRGPTGSQETQYF. The chain uses TRBV19 and TRBJ2-5, with D tentatively TRBD1 or TRBD2 (5 bases each). Germline V gives CDR1 LNHDA, CDR2 SQIVND (reference sequence). The CDR3 covers 17 residues. V was trimmed by 8 bases and J by 2 bases, leaving 24 bases between them.

Ten or more counts support this clone. Other nucleotide sequences in the sample specify the same CDR3. The V and J genes are TRBV11-2 and TRBJ1-3; D remains unclear. The length of the CDR3 is 14 residues. The V end was cut by 0 bases, the J end by 1 base, with 4 bases between. CDR1 SGHAT and CDR2 FQNNGV come from the germline V gene. The CDR3: CASSLEYSGNTIYF. The CDR3 coding sequence is TGTGCCAGCAGCTTAGAATATTCTGGAAACACCATATATTTT.

This clone has at least ten counts. CDR3 region: CAISDWDSGGEAFF. As DNA, the CDR3 is TGTGCCATCAGTGATTGGGACAGCGGTGGGGAAGCTTTCTTT. V is TRBV10-3 and J is TRBJ1-1; TRBD1 agrees at 7 bases. This CDR3 is 14 amino acids long. J gave up 8 bases and V 3 bases, and 9 bases lay outside the gene matches. Germline loops: CDR1 ENHRY, CDR2 SYGVKD.

A few counts support this clone. A much larger clone lies one base from this, so it may be a read error. This chain links TRBV5-6 with TRBJ2-7; unclear D gene. CDR1 SGHDT and CDR2 YYEEEE come from the germline V gene. V was trimmed by 1 base and J by 2 bases, leaving 7 bases between them. The length of the CDR3 is 13 residues. This CDR3 is CASSLLRTYEQYF. The CDR3 DNA sequence: TGTGCCAGCAGCTTGCTACGCACCTACGAGCAGTACTTC. The variable domain in full, completed from reference TRBV5-6 and TRBJ2-7, reads DAGVTQSPTHLIKTRGQQVTLRCSPKSGHDTVSWYQQALGQGPQFIFQYYEEEERQRGNFPDRFSGHQFPNYSSELNVNALLLGDSALYLCASSLLRTYEQYFGPGTRLTVT.

This clone occurred many times. The gene calls are TRBV28 and TRBJ2-2; 7 bases line up with TRBD1. The ends lost 6 bases at V and 5 bases at J; junction bases unmatched: 12. This CDR3 is 16 amino acids long. In germline, CDR1 is MDHEN, CDR2 SYDVKM. CDR3 bases: TGTGCCAGCAGCCCCATGACAGGGTCTGGGACCGGGGAGCTGTTTTTT. It codes for CASSPMTGSGTGELFF.

There are many counts of this clone. V usage is TRBV20-1 and J usage is TRBJ2-3; either TRBD1 or TRBD2 may fit D (7 bases each). The CDR3 is 17 residues long. V lost 5 bases and J lost 4, with 25 bases in between. The germline V gene encodes CDR1 DFQATT and CDR2 SNEGSKA (reference sequence). The CDR3 sequence: CSAYNEGAGEWADTQYF. The CDR3 nucleotides read TGCAGTGCTTATAACGAGGGGGCGGGGGAGTGGGCAGATACGCAGTATTTT.

This clone was picked up many times. This sequence joins TRBV27 and TRBJ1-5; tentative D call: TRBD1 (5 bases). V lost 5 bases, J lost 4 bases, and 12 bases lay in between. The germline V gene encodes CDR1 MNHEY and CDR2 SMNVEV (reference sequence). This CDR3 comprises 14 residues. The CDR3, as DNA: TGTGCCAGCAGTCCGCAGGGTTTTAATCAGCCCCAGCATTTT. Encoded protein: CASSPQGFNQPQHF.

In its sample, this clone was seen many times. V and J are TRBV20-1 and TRBJ2-1, with D possibly called TRBD1 or TRBD2 (5 bases each). Germline V CDR1 and CDR2: DFQATT, SNEGSKA (reference sequence). The CDR3 has 15 amino acids. The V gene lost 5 bases and the J gene lost 4 bases, with 18 bases spanning the gap. CDR3 in DNA: TGCAGTGCTTTTACCGGGACCAATACTTACAATGAGCAGTTCTTC. Protein: CSAFTGTNTYNEQFF.

This clone occurred many times. The V call is TRBV20-1, the J call TRBJ1-2; TRBD1 matches 8 bases. The V gene's germline CDR1 is DFQATT and CDR2 SNEGSKA (reference sequence). Germline trimming cut 4 bases from V and 3 bases from J; bases unmatched to any gene: 1. The CDR3 consists of 12 residues. The CDR3, as DNA: TGCAGTGCTAAGGACAGGGACTATGGCTACACCTTC. It codes for CSAKDRDYGYTF.

This clone was observed many times. CDR3 bases: TGTGCCAGCAGCCCTACCCCAGGGACAAGGGCTGAAGCTTTCTTT. Its protein product is CASSPTPGTRAEAFF. The chain links TRBV7-2 to TRBJ1-1, with D tentatively TRBD1 (6 bases). The V end was cut by 5 bases, the J end by 6 bases, with 19 bases between. This CDR3 is 15 amino acids long. Germline loops: CDR1 SGHTA, CDR2 FQGNSA.

This clone occurred many times. As DNA, the CDR3 is TGTGCCAGCAGCGTAGGAAACCTAGCGGGAGCTCGAGATACGCAGTATTTT. Protein sequence: CASSVGNLAGARDTQYF. The V and J genes are TRBV9 and TRBJ2-3; TRBD2 aligns across 10 bases. Germline values: CDR1 SGDLS, CDR2 YYNGEE. This CDR3 is built from 17 residues. V shed 0 bases and J 5 bases; nucleotides not matched to a gene: 9.

In its sample, this clone was seen a few times. V gene TRBV19 combines with J gene TRBJ2-7; D may be TRBD2 (5 bases). V lost 5 bases, J lost 3 bases, and 11 bases lay in between. The CDR3 is 13 residues long. Germline-derived CDR1 and CDR2 are LNHDA and SQIVND (reference sequence). The CDR3 is CASSPRTVYEQYF. CDR3 nucleotides: TGTGCCAGTAGTCCCCGGACTGTCTACGAGCAGTACTTC.

At least ten counts were recorded for this clone. Additional DNA sequences in this sample encode the identical CDR3. The rearrangement links TRBV6-1 to TRBJ1-5; D gene ambiguous. V lost 8 bases and J lost 5, with 13 bases in between. CDR3 size: 13 residues. Germline values: CDR1 MNHNS, CDR2 SASEGT. The CDR3 sequence is CASLDYEHQPQHF. In DNA, the CDR3 is TGTGCCAGCCTGGACTACGAGCATCAGCCCCAGCATTTT.

The chain carries TRBV28 and TRBJ2-2, with D unresolved. Germline V CDR1 and CDR2: MDHEN, SYDVKM. CDR3 length equals 14 residues. V shed 5 bases and J shed 1 base, with 8 bases lying between them. CDR3 amino acids: CASSEFWNTGELFF. CDR3 in DNA: TGTGCCAGCAGTGAATTCTGGAACACCGGGGAGCTGTTTTTT.